Sequencing of this T cell receptor (beta chain) was carried out in a study of response to subunit inactivated influenza vaccine. General study results and limits: After each seasonal influenza vaccination, few new T cells are recruited, the authors suggested.

There are many counts of this clonotype. What it binds is unknown. V was shortened by 4 bases and J by 2 bases, with 14 bases between the two germline ends. This CDR3 is 15 amino acids long. Germline loops: CDR1 SGHRS, CDR2 YFSETQ. TCRdb used MiXCR to reprocess the RT-PCR reads, holding one entry per CDR3 protein. The table includes 450,000 to 700,000 distinct CDR3 sequences, less than 15% detected once. The rearrangement uses TRBV5-1 and TRBJ2-3; D gene uncertain. This clonotype was sampled from a man in his fifties who received an inactivated influenza vaccine. The sample was PBMCs from blood, taken about 13 days after vaccination. CDR3 coding DNA: TGCGCCAGCAGCCCCGAGGCCCAACCCACAGATACGCAGTATTTT. Translating gives CASSPEAQPTDTQYF.